The next 9 T cell receptor beta chains were all read from a single sample in a study of human CD8 memory T cell subsets. Investigators built TCR beta libraries using UMI-labeled 5' RACE. TCRdb reprocessed the 5' RACE reads and stores each CDR3 protein as one record, lacking DNA. The table for this sample gives 9,500 to 15,000 distinct CDR3 sequences. The specimen was CD8+ T cells from PBMCs. The receptors come from a human donor in good health.

This chain connects TRBV7-8 to TRBJ2-1. CDR3 length equals 13 residues. CDR1 SGHVS and CDR2 FQNEAQ come from the germline V gene. CDR3 sequence reads: CASSLVPNNEQFF.

The J gene is TRBJ2-1, the V gene TRBV27; TCRdb proposes TRBD1, but this gene call is untestable without DNA. Germline loops: CDR1 MNHEY, CDR2 SMNVEV (reference sequence). The CDR3 is 13 residues long. The CDR3 protein is CASSLARAYEQFF.

J is TRBJ2-3 and V is TRBV4-1; with no DNA, the TCRdb D assignment of TRBD2 cannot be verified. The CDR3 has 17 amino acids. Germline lookup yields CDR1 MGHRA and CDR2 YSYEKL. Here the CDR3 reads CASSQDRSGGPLDTQYF.

The chain has TRBV29-1 and TRBJ1-6. In germline, CDR1 is SQVTM, CDR2 ANQGSEA. This CDR3 is built from 14 residues. The CDR3 protein is CSVLTGTANSPLHF.

The chain carries TRBV7-6 and TRBJ2-2. Germline values: CDR1 SGHVS, CDR2 FNYEAQ. This CDR3 has 13 residues. CDR3 amino acids: CASSLDVGGELFF.

The J gene is TRBJ1-4, the V gene TRBV28. The CDR3 sequence is 11 residues long. Germline V gene sequence: CDR1 MDHEN, CDR2 SYDVKM. The CDR3 loop reads CASSARKKLFF.

The rearrangement uses TRBV7-2 and TRBJ1-2; checking the TCRdb D call of TRBD1 is not possible without DNA. Germline V gives CDR1 SGHTA, CDR2 FQGNSA. The CDR3 sequence is 12 residues long. The CDR3 here is CASSFDSGGYTF.

This rearrangement joins TRBV28 to TRBJ2-5. This CDR3 has 15 amino acids. Germline V gives CDR1 MDHEN, CDR2 SYDVKM. The CDR3 spells CASSPYTSLQETQYF.

The chain joins TRBV4-3 to TRBJ2-1; TCRdb gives TRBD1 as the D gene, but with no DNA this cannot be confirmed. The CDR3 extends over 17 amino acids. The germline V gene encodes CDR1 LGHNA and CDR2 YSLEER. The chain's CDR3 is CASSQDLGFARLNEQFF.